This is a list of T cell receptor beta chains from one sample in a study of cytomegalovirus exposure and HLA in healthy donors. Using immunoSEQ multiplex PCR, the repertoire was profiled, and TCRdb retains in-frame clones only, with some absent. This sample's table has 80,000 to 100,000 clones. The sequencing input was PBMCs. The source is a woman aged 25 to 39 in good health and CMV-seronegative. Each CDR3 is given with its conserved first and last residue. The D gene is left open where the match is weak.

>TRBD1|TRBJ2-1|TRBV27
TGTGCCAGCAGTCCCCTCGACAGGGACAACAATGAGCAGTTCTTC
CASSPLDRDNNEQFF
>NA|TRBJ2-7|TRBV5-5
TGTGCCAGCAGGCACGACACTTACTACGAGCAGTACTTC
CASRHDTYYEQYF
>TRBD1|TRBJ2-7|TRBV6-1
TGTGCCAGCAGTGAGGACAGGGGGCTCTACGAGCAGTACTTC
CASSEDRGLYEQYF
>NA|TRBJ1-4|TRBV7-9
TGTGCCAGCAGCTTAGCGAGGGTCGGTGAAAAACTGTTTTTT
CASSLARVGEKLFF
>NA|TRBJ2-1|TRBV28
TGTGCCAGCAGTCGACGGGCAAGGGGTGAGCAGTTCTTC
CASSRRARGEQFF
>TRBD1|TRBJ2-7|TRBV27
TGTGCCAGCAGTTCAATCCTGACAGGGGGTAGCGAGCAGTACTTC
CASSSILTGGSEQYF
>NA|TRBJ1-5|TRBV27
TGTGCCAGCAGTTTATCGGGGGGTCACTTCAATCAGCCCCAGCATTTT
CASSLSGGHFNQPQHF
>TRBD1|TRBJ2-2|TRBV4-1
TGCGCCAGCAGACCCTGGACAGGAAACACCGGGGAGCTGTTTTTT
CASRPWTGNTGELFF
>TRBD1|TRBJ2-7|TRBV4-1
TGCGCCAGCAGCCAAGATTTGGCGGACAGGGGTCTTCAGGAGCAGTACTTC
CASSQDLADRGLQEQYF
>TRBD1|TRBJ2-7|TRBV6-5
TGTGCCACCCGGACAGGGGCCAACGAGCAGTACTTC
CATRTGANEQYF
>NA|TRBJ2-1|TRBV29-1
TGCAGCGCGAGGGGGGGCCACGGTCTGTTCTTC
CSARGGHGLFF
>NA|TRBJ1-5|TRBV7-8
TGTGCCAGCAGCGACCGGGACATCAGCAATCAGCCCCAGCATTTT
CASSDRDISNQPQHF
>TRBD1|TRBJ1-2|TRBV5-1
TGCGCCAGCAGCTCCGGGACAGCTCTCTATGGCTACACCTTC
CASSSGTALYGYTF
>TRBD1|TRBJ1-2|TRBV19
TGTGCCAGTACTGAGGGACAGAACTATGGCTACACCTTC
CASTEGQNYGYTF
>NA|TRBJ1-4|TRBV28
TGTGCCAGCAGTTTAAACCCAGGGTTGAGTGAAAAACTGTTTTTT
CASSLNPGLSEKLFF
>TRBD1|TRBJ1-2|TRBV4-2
TGTGCCAGCAGCCAGACCGGACAGGGGGCTAACTATGGCTACACCTTC
CASSQTGQGANYGYTF
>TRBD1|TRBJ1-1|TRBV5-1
TGCGCCAGCAGCACCCGGACAGGTATGAACACTGAAGCTTTCTTT
CASSTRTGMNTEAFF
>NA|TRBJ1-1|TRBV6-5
TGTGCCAGCAGTTACGGGACAACTATGAACACTGAAGCTTTCTTT
CASSYGTTMNTEAFF
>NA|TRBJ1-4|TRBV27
TGTGCCAGCAGTTCCTACAGGGCAACTAATGAAAAACTGTTTTTT
CASSSYRATNEKLFF
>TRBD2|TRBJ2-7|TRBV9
TGTGCCAGCAGCAGGGAGCTAGCGGGAATAAGGGAGCAGTACTTC
CASSRELAGIREQYF
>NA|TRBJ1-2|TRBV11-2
TGTGCCAGCAGCTTAGATCTTGGGGAGTACTATGGCTACACCTTC
CASSLDLGEYYGYTF
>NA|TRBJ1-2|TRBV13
TGTGCCAGCAGCTTAGCCCCCGAGGACACCTTC
CASSLAPEDTF
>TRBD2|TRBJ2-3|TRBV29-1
TGCAGCGTTGGGACTAGCGGAAGCGAGACAGATACGCAGTATTTT
CSVGTSGSETDTQYF
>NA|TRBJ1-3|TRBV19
TGTGCCAGTCTTGCCGGGAACTCTGGAAACACCATATATTTT
CASLAGNSGNTIYF
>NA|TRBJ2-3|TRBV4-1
TGCGCCAGCAGCCAAGAGGGGGGTTGGGCAGATACGCAGTATTTT
CASSQEGGWADTQYF
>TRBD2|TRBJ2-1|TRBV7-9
TGTGCCAGCAGCTTGGGCGGGAGGGCCATGGAAATCAATGAGCAGTTCTTC
CASSLGGRAMEINEQFF
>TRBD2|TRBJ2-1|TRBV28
TGTGCCAGCCGGACTAGCGGGGGATACTACAATGAGCAGTTCTTC
CASRTSGGYYNEQFF
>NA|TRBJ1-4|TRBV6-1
TGTGCCAGCAATTTTTGGCAGGGCAATGAAAAACTGTTTTTT
CASNFWQGNEKLFF
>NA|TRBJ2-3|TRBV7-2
TGTGCCAGCAGCCAGAGAGGGAGCGTTTGGGATACGCAGTATTTT
CASSQRGSVWDTQYF
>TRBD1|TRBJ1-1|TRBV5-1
TGCGCCAGCAGTTCGATCGGGACAGCGAACACTGAAGCTTTCTTT
CASSSIGTANTEAFF
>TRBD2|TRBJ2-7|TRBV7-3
TGTGCCAGCAGCTTAAGACCGACTAGCGGGAGAGGGGAGCAGTACTTC
CASSLRPTSGRGEQYF
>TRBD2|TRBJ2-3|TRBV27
TGTGCCAGCAGTTTTACTAGCGGGAGCACAGATACGCAGTATTTT
CASSFTSGSTDTQYF
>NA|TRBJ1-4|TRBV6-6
TGTGCCAGCAGTTCTCAGGACAGTATGGTTGCCTTGTTTTTT
CASSSQDSMVALFF
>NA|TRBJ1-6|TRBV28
TGTGCCAGCAGTCGTCGACAGAGCTCCTATAATTCACCCCTCCACTTT
CASSRRQSSYNSPLHF
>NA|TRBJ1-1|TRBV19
TGTGCCAGTAGTGTAAACAGGGATACTGAAGCTTTCTTT
CASSVNRDTEAFF
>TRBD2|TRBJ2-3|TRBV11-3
TGTGCCAGCAGCGGTGGGGGGGGCACAGATACGCAGTATTTT
CASSGGGGTDTQYF
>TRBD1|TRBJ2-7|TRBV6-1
TGTGCCAGCAGTGAAGGGGACAGCTCCTACGAGCAGTACTTC
CASSEGDSSYEQYF
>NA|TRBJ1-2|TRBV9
TGTGCCAGCAGCGTAGTAGATAAAGAGGGCTACACCTTC
CASSVVDKEGYTF
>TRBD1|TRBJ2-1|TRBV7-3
TGTGCCAGCAGCAAGGGGACAGGGGGCTACAATGAGCAGTTCTTC
CASSKGTGGYNEQFF
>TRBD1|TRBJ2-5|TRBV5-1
TGCGCCAGCAGCGGAGGACAGGGAATGGGGGAGACCCAGTACTTC
CASSGGQGMGETQYF
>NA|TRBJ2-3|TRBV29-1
TGCAGCGTTGCGGTATCAGGGGGCACAGATACGCAGTATTTT
CSVAVSGGTDTQYF
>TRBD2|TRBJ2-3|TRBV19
TGTGCCAGTAGTCACCGGGGGGGCACAGATACGCAGTATTTT
CASSHRGGTDTQYF
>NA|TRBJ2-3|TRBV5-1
TGCGCCAGCAGCTTGTTGTGGGGAGTTAGCACAGATACGCAGTATTTT
CASSLLWGVSTDTQYF
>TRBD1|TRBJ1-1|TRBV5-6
TGTGCCAGCAGCTTAGGGGGCTGGAACACTGAAGCTTTCTTT
CASSLGGWNTEAFF
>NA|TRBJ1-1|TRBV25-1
TGTGCCAGCAGTGAATGGGGGAGGACTGAAGCTTTCTTT
CASSEWGRTEAFF
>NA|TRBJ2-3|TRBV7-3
TGTGCCAGCAGCTTAACATTTCCAGCGGATAGCACAGATACGCAGTATTTT
CASSLTFPADSTDTQYF
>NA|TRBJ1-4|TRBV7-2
TGTGCCAGCAGCCTAGGGGGACATGGTGAAAAACTGTTTTTT
CASSLGGHGEKLFF
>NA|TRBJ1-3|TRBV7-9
TGTGCCAGCCCTGTGGGCGTATCCTCTGGAAACACCATATATTTT
CASPVGVSSGNTIYF
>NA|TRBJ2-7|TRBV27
TGTGCCAGCAGTCTAGGAGGAAGGCCGGGCGAGCAGTACTTC
CASSLGGRPGEQYF